A selection of T cell receptor beta chains follows, all from one sample in a study of stem cell transplantation in POMP-related autoinflammatory disease. Using immunoSEQ multiplex PCR, the repertoire was profiled, and TCRdb retains in-frame clones only, with some absent. The sample consists of some 70,000 clones, roughly 93% of them appearing once. The material sequenced was CD4+ T cells from PBMCs, taken after stem cell transplantation. These receptors were collected from a human patient with POMP-related autoinflammation and immune dysregulation (PRAID). A subset of T cells may come from the graft donor. Each CDR3 is given with its conserved first and last residue. A D gene is named only where the DNA matches it firmly. Rows give clone size only sometimes, using once, few, many, or a class for an expanded clone.

j_gene: TRBJ2-4
abundance: NA
v_gene: TRBV5-1
d_gene: NA
CDR3aa: CASSLSLGNIQYF
CDR3nt: TGCGCCAGCAGCTTAAGCTTAGGAAACATTCAGTACTTC

j_gene: TRBJ2-1
abundance: NA
v_gene: TRBV14
d_gene: NA
CDR3aa: CASNRVGYNEQFF
CDR3nt: TGTGCCAGCAACCGGGTAGGATACAATGAGCAGTTCTTC

j_gene: TRBJ1-5
abundance: once
v_gene: TRBV2
d_gene: NA
CDR3aa: CASSEGGWNNQPQHF
CDR3nt: TGTGCCAGCAGTGAAGGGGGGTGGAACAATCAGCCCCAGCATTTT

j_gene: TRBJ1-4
abundance: NA
v_gene: TRBV28
d_gene: NA
CDR3aa: CASSENSRMMKKLFF
CDR3nt: TGTGCCAGCAGCGAGAATTCTCGTATGATGAAAAAACTGTTTTTT

j_gene: TRBJ2-5
abundance: once
v_gene: TRBV2
d_gene: TRBD1
CDR3aa: CASSDRGETQYF
CDR3nt: TGTGCCAGCTCGGACAGGGGAGAGACCCAGTACTTC

j_gene: TRBJ2-3
abundance: NA
v_gene: TRBV5-6
d_gene: NA
CDR3aa: CASSSSPTDTQYF
CDR3nt: TGTGCCAGCAGCTCCTCCCCCACAGATACGCAGTATTTT

j_gene: TRBJ1-4
abundance: NA
v_gene: TRBV28
d_gene: NA
CDR3aa: CASSLFPEKLFF
CDR3nt: TGTGCCAGCAGTTTATTTCCGGAAAAACTGTTTTTT

j_gene: TRBJ2-7
abundance: NA
v_gene: TRBV6-5
d_gene: NA
CDR3aa: CASRREFTAYEQYF
CDR3nt: TGTGCCAGCCGGAGGGAATTTACCGCCTACGAGCAGTACTTC

j_gene: TRBJ1-2
abundance: NA
v_gene: TRBV20-1
d_gene: NA
CDR3aa: CSGRDNGYTF
CDR3nt: TGCAGTGGACGGGACAATGGCTACACCTTC

j_gene: TRBJ1-4
abundance: NA
v_gene: TRBV4-1
d_gene: NA
CDR3aa: CASSPGTYSTNEKLFF
CDR3nt: TGCGCCAGCAGCCCCGGGACCTATTCAACTAATGAAAAACTGTTTTTT

j_gene: TRBJ2-2
abundance: once
v_gene: TRBV18
d_gene: TRBD2
CDR3aa: CASSPLLTSEAGRSGELFF
CDR3nt: TGTGCCAGCTCACCGCTCCTGACTAGCGAAGCCGGGCGCTCCGGGGAGCTGTTTTTT

j_gene: TRBJ1-1
abundance: few
v_gene: TRBV28
d_gene: TRBD1
CDR3aa: CASSRDRRSEAFF
CDR3nt: TGTGCCAGCAGTAGGGACAGGCGTTCTGAAGCTTTCTTT

j_gene: TRBJ1-3
abundance: once
v_gene: TRBV5-1
d_gene: NA
CDR3aa: CASSTGVGSGNTIYF
CDR3nt: TGCGCCAGCAGCACGGGGGTCGGCTCTGGAAACACCATATATTTT

j_gene: TRBJ1-2
abundance: NA
v_gene: TRBV3-1/TRBV3-2
d_gene: TRBD1
CDR3aa: CASSYTDRAGGYTF
CDR3nt: TGTGCCAGCAGCTACACAGACAGGGCGGGGGGCTACACCTTC

j_gene: TRBJ2-5
abundance: NA
v_gene: TRBV9
d_gene: NA
CDR3aa: CASSLSAVHGQYQETQYF
CDR3nt: TGTGCCAGCAGCCTATCAGCAGTCCATGGGCAGTACCAAGAGACCCAGTACTTC

j_gene: TRBJ2-7
abundance: few
v_gene: TRBV29-1
d_gene: TRBD1
CDR3aa: CSVTTGAEQYF
CDR3nt: TGCAGCGTTACGACAGGGGCCGAGCAGTACTTC

j_gene: TRBJ1-1
abundance: NA
v_gene: TRBV5-4
d_gene: NA
CDR3aa: CASSLRGWDTEAFF
CDR3nt: TGTGCCAGCAGCTTGCGGGGTTGGGACACTGAAGCTTTCTTT

j_gene: TRBJ1-6
abundance: NA
v_gene: TRBV2
d_gene: NA
CDR3aa: CASSKDRHSPLHF
CDR3nt: TGTGCCAGCTCGAAGGACAGACATTCACCCCTCCACTTT

j_gene: TRBJ2-7
abundance: NA
v_gene: TRBV5-1
d_gene: NA
CDR3aa: CASSLGASAYSYEQYF
CDR3nt: TGCGCCAGCAGCTTGGGGGCGAGCGCCTACTCCTACGAGCAGTACTTC

j_gene: TRBJ2-7
abundance: NA
v_gene: TRBV25-1
d_gene: NA
CDR3aa: CASSALGEQYF
CDR3nt: TGTGCCAGCAGTGCCTTGGGGGAGCAGTACTTC

j_gene: TRBJ2-3
abundance: NA
v_gene: TRBV12-3/TRBV12-4
d_gene: NA
CDR3aa: CASSLVADTQYF
CDR3nt: TGTGCCAGCAGTTTAGTAGCGGATACGCAGTATTTT

j_gene: TRBJ2-5
abundance: NA
v_gene: TRBV6-1
d_gene: TRBD2
CDR3aa: CASSERTSGGQETQYF
CDR3nt: TGTGCCAGCAGTGAAAGGACTAGCGGGGGGCAAGAGACCCAGTACTTC